The 16 T cell receptor beta chains below come from one sample, sequenced in a study of T cell responses to AZD1222 COVID-19 vaccine (dated by TCRdb to 2020 to 2022). Library preparation was by the immunoSEQ multiplex PCR assay. TCRdb carries this immuneACCESS record with in-frame sequences only. Its versions omit some clonotypes, under half of them owing to an unresolved V gene in the studies checked, with the rest unexplained. The sample data list roughly 77,000 clones, and about nine tenths of these were observed just once. The top ten clonotypes cover 2.5% to 4% of the sample. This sample's time point label indicates: about 28 days (+/-7) after the second vaccine dose. This specimen was peripheral blood, taken 28 days after the second AZD1222 dose. These receptors came from an adult who received the AZD1222 COVID-19 vaccine.

V usage is TRBV6-5 and J usage is TRBJ2-7; no clear D. The CDR3 covers 11 residues. Trimming removed 8 bases at V and 6 bases at J, with 11 bases between. Germline loops: CDR1 MNHEY, CDR2 SVGAGI. The CDR3 DNA is TGTGCCAGCGGTAGCCGGCGCGAGCAGTACTTC. Amino acids: CASGSRREQYF.

This chain connects TRBV6-4 to TRBJ1-4; 8 bases are a match to TRBD1. The V gene end was trimmed by 11 bases and the J gene end by 0 bases; junction bases not matched to a gene: 14. Germline loops: CDR1 MRHNA, CDR2 SNTAGT. This CDR3 spans 17 amino acids. CDR3 sequence reads: CAQISRDRRATNEKLFF. CDR3 DNA: TGTGCCCAGATCTCCCGGGACAGGCGAGCAACTAATGAAAAACTGTTTTTT.

The rearrangement joins TRBV3-1 (or the pseudogene TRBV3-2) to TRBJ2-3; weak D call: TRBD1 (5 bases). The germline V gene encodes CDR1 LGHDT and CDR2 YNNKEL (reference sequence). This CDR3 region has 13 residues. V was cut by 4 bases and J by 0 bases, with 5 bases left in between. DNA of the CDR3: TGTGCCAGCAGCCGGACAAGCACAGATACGCAGTATTTT. Its translation is CASSRTSTDTQYF.

The chain uses TRBV7-3 and TRBJ1-1; D remains unclear. The V end lost 5 bases, the J end lost 11 bases, and 18 bases lay between the germline ends. Per germline, CDR1 SGHTA and CDR2 FQGTGA. The CDR3 is 13 amino acids. CDR3 residues: CASSEGNSERAFF. The DNA for the CDR3 is TGTGCCAGCAGCGAGGGAAACAGTGAGAGGGCTTTCTTT.

This sequence joins TRBV29-1 and TRBJ1-2; D is undetermined. V was pared by 4 bases and J by 4 bases, with 10 bases between. This CDR3 has 12 amino acids. The germline V gene encodes CDR1 SQVTM and CDR2 ANQGSEA. The CDR3 reads CSVASGSYGYTF. In DNA, the CDR3 is TGCAGCGTTGCGTCGGGAAGCTATGGCTACACCTTC.

The rearrangement links TRBV11-2 to TRBJ2-1; TRBD2 matches at 9 bases. V lost 4 bases and J lost 7; bases outside the gene matches: 8. Germline-derived CDR1 and CDR2 are SGHAT and FQNNGV. This CDR3 region has 15 residues. DNA of the CDR3: TGTGCCAGCAGCTCCCGGGGGACTAGCTCTAATGAGCAGTTCTTC. It yields the protein CASSSRGTSSNEQFF. Full variable domain (remainder filled in from reference TRBV11-2 and TRBJ2-1): EAGVAQSPRYKIIEKRQSVAFWCNPISGHATLYWYQQILGQGPKLLIQFQNNGVVDDSQLPKDRFSAERLKGVDSTLKIQPAKLEDSAVYLCASSSRGTSSNEQFFGPGTRLTVL.

The chain carries TRBV30 and TRBJ1-2, with D uncertain. The germline V gene encodes CDR1 GTSNPN and CDR2 SVGIG (reference sequence). V shed 0 bases and J shed 10 bases, with 9 bases lying between them. The CDR3 covers 11 residues. The CDR3 loop reads CAWSVGSHYTF. The CDR3 DNA is TGTGCCTGGAGTGTAGGCAGCCACTACACCTTC.

CDR3 region: CASSQEASSVYNEQFF. The CDR3 nucleotides read TGCGCCAGCAGCCAAGAGGCTTCTAGCGTGTACAATGAGCAGTTCTTC. The chain joins TRBV4-3 to TRBJ2-1, with D possibly TRBD2 on 6 matching bases. CDR1 and CDR2 from the germline V gene are LGHNA and YSLEER. V was pared by 0 bases and J by 4 bases, with 13 bases between. CDR3 length: 16 amino acids.

The gene calls are TRBV7-8 and TRBJ2-1; D is unclear. V lost 6 bases and J 8 bases, leaving 11 bases between the germline ends. Germline V lookup: CDR1 SGHVS, CDR2 FQNEAQ. The CDR3 covers 12 residues. CDR3 in amino acids: CASRSMGDEQFF. The CDR3 bases are TGTGCCAGCAGATCAATGGGCGATGAGCAGTTCTTC.

The CDR3 loop reads CASRRTAGLNTEAFF. CDR3 nucleotide sequence: TGTGCCAGCAGAAGAACAGCGGGATTGAACACTGAAGCTTTCTTT. J is TRBJ1-1 and V is TRBV6-5; D not resolved. Germline CDR1 and CDR2: MNHEY and SVGAGI. Trimming cost V 6 bases and J 0 bases, with 14 bases left between them. CDR3 length equals 15 residues.

Only a few counts were recorded for this clone. V usage is TRBV12-2 and J usage is TRBJ1-2. TRBV12-2 is annotated as a pseudogene. The CDR3 is made up of 13 amino acids. This CDR3 is CASVGRGHYGYTF. Written as DNA, the CDR3 is TGTGCAAGTGTTGGGAGGGGGCATTATGGCTACACCTTC.

V is TRBV6-6 and J is TRBJ2-1; 7 bases align to TRBD1. The CDR3 runs 13 residues. Trimming removed 7 bases from V and 7 bases from J; junction bases left unmatched: 7. Germline loops: CDR1 MNHNY, CDR2 SVGAGI (reference sequence). CDR3 sequence reads: CASISGGGNEQFF. In DNA, the CDR3 is TGTGCCAGCATCTCAGGGGGTGGAAATGAGCAGTTCTTC.

The chain employs TRBV6-5 and TRBJ1-2, with a tentative D call TRBD1 (5 bases). The V and J ends lost 2 bases and 8 bases respectively, with 18 bases between them. The CDR3 has 15 amino acids. Germline V CDR1 and CDR2: MNHEY, SVGAGI. The DNA of the CDR3 is TGTGCCAGCAGTTACGGAACGGGGACCGAAAGCGGCTACACCTTC. It is translated as CASSYGTGTESGYTF.

The chain is built from TRBV5-4 and TRBJ1-2, with TRBD1 as a possible D gene (5 bases). With 3 bases removed from V and 4 bases from J, the gap between germline ends came to 19 bases. Germline-derived CDR1 and CDR2 are SGHNT and YYREEE (reference sequence). This CDR3 region has 16 residues. Here the CDR3 DNA reads TGTGCCAGCAGCTCGGCAGGGTTCACCCCGGGCTATGGCTACACCTTC. Protein: CASSSAGFTPGYGYTF.

The V gene is TRBV3-1 (or the pseudogene TRBV3-2), the J gene TRBJ2-3; a possible D gene is TRBD2 (5 bases). The germline V and J ends were trimmed by 4 bases and 5 bases, with 10 bases remaining between them. Germline CDR1 LGHDT, CDR2 YNNKEL (reference sequence). This CDR3 is built from 13 residues. The CDR3: CASSPVSGDTQYF. The CDR3 DNA reads TGTGCCAGCAGCCCCGTAAGCGGAGATACGCAGTATTTT.

The rearrangement uses TRBV2 and TRBJ2-7; D gene uncertain. This CDR3 has 11 amino acids. The V end was cut by 5 bases, the J end by 3 bases, with 5 bases between. CDR1 is SNHLY and CDR2 is FYNNEI in the germline V gene. The CDR3 protein is CASSSVYEQYF. The CDR3, as DNA: TGTGCCAGCAGTTCCGTCTACGAGCAGTACTTC.